The 11 T cell receptor beta chains given below trace back to one sample, sequenced in a study of T cell changes during pregnancy in multiple sclerosis. Using immunoSEQ multiplex PCR, the repertoire was profiled, and TCRdb retains in-frame clones only, with some absent. The sample lists about 73,000 clones; 92% were seen once. Sequenced here: peripheral blood, sampled in the third trimester of pregnancy. These receptors were obtained from a female donor in good health, enrolled as a control in a pregnancy study.

The genes are TRBV28 and TRBJ1-1; D is possibly TRBD1 (6 bases). V was shortened by 5 bases and J by 0 bases, with 16 bases between the two germline ends. From germline, CDR1 is MDHEN and CDR2 SYDVKM. The CDR3 has 16 amino acids. The CDR3 here is CASSPKQGRMNTEAFF. The CDR3 DNA sequence: TGTGCCAGCAGTCCAAAGCAGGGGCGTATGAACACTGAAGCTTTCTTT.

J is TRBJ2-1 and V is TRBV5-1; TRBD2 matches 7 bases. The germline V gene has CDR1 SGHRS and CDR2 YFSETQ. There are 16 residues in the CDR3. Losses at the gene ends were 6 bases for V and 0 bases for J; bases not matched to a gene: 9. DNA for the CDR3: TGCGCCAGCAAAAGGGCTAGCGGCAGCTCCTACAATGAGCAGTTCTTC. This gives the protein CASKRASGSSYNEQFF.

In DNA form, the CDR3 reads TGTGCCAGCAGCAGCTTTGGGGGGCAAGGGGGCGCAAGGGTGCAGTACTTC. It is translated as CASSSFGGQGGARVQYF. The chain recombines TRBV13 with TRBJ2-7, with a tentative D call TRBD1 (7 bases). The CDR3 spans 17 residues. Germline V gene data show CDR1 as PRHDT and CDR2 as FYEKMQ (reference sequence). V was clipped by 5 bases and J by 9 bases, with 29 bases between them.

The chain carries TRBV6-1 and TRBJ2-5; 7 bases line up with TRBD2. With 0 bases clipped from V and 2 bases from J, the junction kept 3 bases outside the gene matches. Germline V gene data show CDR1 as MNHNS and CDR2 as SASEGT. This CDR3 has 15 residues. The CDR3 here is CASSEAVGGQETQYF. The CDR3 DNA is TGTGCCAGCAGTGAAGCGGTGGGGGGGCAAGAGACCCAGTACTTC.

This clone appeared once. V and J are TRBV10-1 and TRBJ1-3; D is unclear. CDR1 is WNHNN, CDR2 SYGVQD, per germline (reference sequence). The CDR3 is 14 residues long. V lost 7 bases to trimming and J lost 0 bases, with 10 bases between them. Here the CDR3 reads CASNSGSSGNTIYF. DNA for the CDR3: TGCGCCAGCAATAGCGGGAGCTCTGGAAACACCATATATTTT.

V is TRBV11-2 and J is TRBJ2-7; 8 positions match TRBD2. CDR1 and CDR2 from the germline V gene are SGHAT and FQNNGV. This CDR3 comprises 15 residues. Germline trimming cut 1 base from V and 7 bases from J; bases unmatched to any gene: 9. The CDR3 DNA follows: TGTGCCAGCAGCTTAGGGGGGGTTAGCGGGACGGAGCAGTACTTC. Amino acids: CASSLGGVSGTEQYF.

The CDR3 DNA is TGTGCCAGCACCAACGCCGGGGGTAAGTCACCCCTCCACTTT. It encodes CASTNAGGKSPLHF. The chain combines TRBV28 with TRBJ1-6, with D perhaps TRBD1 (5 bases). From germline, CDR1 is MDHEN and CDR2 SYDVKM. This CDR3 is built from 14 residues. V was trimmed by 7 bases and J by 10 bases, leaving 17 bases between them.

V and J are TRBV28 and TRBJ2-3; 12 positions match TRBD1. This CDR3 is 18 amino acids long. CDR1 is MDHEN, CDR2 SYDVKM, per germline. J gave up 6 bases and V 6 bases, and 16 bases lay outside the gene matches. Here the CDR3 DNA reads TGTGCCAGCAGCTCCCCCGTCGGGACAGGGGGCCCCACGGATACGCAGTATTTT. This codes for CASSSPVGTGGPTDTQYF.

The chain joins TRBV6-1 to TRBJ2-7, with D perhaps matching TRBD2 (5 bases). CDR1 is MNHNS, CDR2 SASEGT, per germline. This CDR3 is 15 amino acids long. Trimming removed 0 bases from V and 0 bases from J, with 9 bases in between. CDR3: CASSEASASSYEQYF. CDR3 bases: TGTGCCAGCAGTGAAGCTAGCGCTAGCTCCTACGAGCAGTACTTC.

The chain couples TRBV4-1 to TRBJ1-1; D not resolved. Trimming removed 0 bases from V and 3 bases from J, with 17 bases in between. The CDR3 contains 17 residues. Germline CDR1 is MGHRA and CDR2 is YSYEKL. This chain's CDR3 is CASSQDAEAEVDTEAFF. In DNA form, the CDR3 reads TGCGCCAGCAGCCAAGATGCAGAGGCTGAGGTTGACACTGAAGCTTTCTTT.

The rearrangement joins TRBV30 to TRBJ2-1, with 7 positions matching TRBD1. Trimming removed 0 bases from V and 2 bases from J; junction bases left unmatched: 4. This CDR3 has 15 residues. CDR1 GTSNPN and CDR2 SVGIG come from the germline V gene (reference sequence). The CDR3 DNA reads as TGTGCCTGGAGTGTAAAAGGGGGCGCCTACAATGAGCAGTTCTTC. It is translated as CAWSVKGGAYNEQFF.